This TCR beta chain was found in a study of human versus mouse CDR3 diversity and MHC coevolution. As for the study in general: Each sample yielded roughly 5.5 x 10^6 to 1.8 x 10^7 valid reads.

Some clones are missing from TCRdb's copy, which holds only in-frame ones; the method was immunoSEQ multiplex PCR. The table records about 77,000 clones, about nine tenths of them present only once. Sorting isolated naive CD4 T cells lacking CD45RO and expressing CD62L. CDR3 length: 17 amino acids. The trim removed 1 base at V and 6 bases at J, leaving 8 bases unmatched. In germline, CDR1 is MDHEN, CDR2 SYDVKM. This TCR derives from a person aged 25 to 69 in good health. The J gene is TRBJ2-2, the V gene TRBV28, with 10 bases aligning to TRBD2. The sample was naive CD4+ T cells from blood. This sample's subset: CD45RO-negative CD62L-positive naive CD4 T cells. The CDR3 nucleotides read TGTGCCAGCAGTTTATCAATGCTAGCGGGGGTGCCCGGGGAGCTGTTTTTT. Protein product: CASSLSMLAGVPGELFF.